This T cell receptor beta chain was captured by sequencing in a study of control samples from healthy donors and cancer patients. This clone appeared a single time. Per germline, CDR1 SGHRS and CDR2 YFSETQ. The CDR3 has 15 amino acids. The V and J ends lost 4 bases and 5 bases, in that order; junction bases with no gene match: 6. Repertoires were generated with immunoSEQ multiplex PCR, while TCRdb's copy carries only in-frame clones and drops some. The sample yields 100,000 to 150,000 clones, around 93% seen once. Sequenced sample: blood. This chain joins TRBV5-1 and TRBJ2-1; 10 positions agree with TRBD1. The clonotype was recovered from a man between 18 and 29 years old in good health. CDR3 in DNA: TGCGCCAGCAGCCTACCCGGGACAGGGGACAATGAGCAGTTCTTC. This translates into CASSLPGTGDNEQFF.